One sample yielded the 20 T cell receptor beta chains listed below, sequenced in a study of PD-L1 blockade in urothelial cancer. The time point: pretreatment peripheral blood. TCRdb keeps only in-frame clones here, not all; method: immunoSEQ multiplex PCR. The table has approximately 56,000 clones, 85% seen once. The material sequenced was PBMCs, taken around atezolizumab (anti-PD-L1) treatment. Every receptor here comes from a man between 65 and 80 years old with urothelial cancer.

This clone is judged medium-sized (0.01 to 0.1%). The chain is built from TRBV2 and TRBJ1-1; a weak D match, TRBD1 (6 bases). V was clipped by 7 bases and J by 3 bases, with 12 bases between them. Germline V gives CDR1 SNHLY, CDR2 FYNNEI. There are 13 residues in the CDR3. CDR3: CASMYRVDTEAFF. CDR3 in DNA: TGTGCCAGCATGTACAGGGTGGACACTGAAGCTTTCTTT.

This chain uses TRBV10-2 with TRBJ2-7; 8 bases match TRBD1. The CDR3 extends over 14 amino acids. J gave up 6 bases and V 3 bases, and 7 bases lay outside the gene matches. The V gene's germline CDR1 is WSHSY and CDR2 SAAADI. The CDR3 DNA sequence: TGCGCCAGCAGTGAAGGACAGGGTTGGCGCGAGCAGTACTTC. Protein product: CASSEGQGWREQYF.

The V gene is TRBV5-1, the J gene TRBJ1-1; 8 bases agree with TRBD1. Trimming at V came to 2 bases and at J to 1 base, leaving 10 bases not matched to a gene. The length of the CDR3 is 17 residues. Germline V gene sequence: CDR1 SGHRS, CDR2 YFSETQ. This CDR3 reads CASSLWTGQWENTEAFF. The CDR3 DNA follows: TGCGCCAGCAGCTTATGGACAGGGCAGTGGGAGAACACTGAAGCTTTCTTT.

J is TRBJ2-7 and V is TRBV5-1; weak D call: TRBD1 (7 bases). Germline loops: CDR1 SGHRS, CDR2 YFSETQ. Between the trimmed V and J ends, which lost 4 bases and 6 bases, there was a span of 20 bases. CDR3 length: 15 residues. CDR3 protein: CASSPAGNRGGEQYF. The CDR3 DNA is TGCGCCAGCAGCCCCGCGGGAAACAGGGGTGGCGAGCAGTACTTC.

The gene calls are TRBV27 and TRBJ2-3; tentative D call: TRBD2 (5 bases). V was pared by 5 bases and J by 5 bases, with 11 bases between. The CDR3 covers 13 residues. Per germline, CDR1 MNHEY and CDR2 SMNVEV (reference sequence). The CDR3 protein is CASSREVLDTQYF. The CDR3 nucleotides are TGTGCCAGCAGTCGGGAAGTGCTAGATACGCAGTATTTT.

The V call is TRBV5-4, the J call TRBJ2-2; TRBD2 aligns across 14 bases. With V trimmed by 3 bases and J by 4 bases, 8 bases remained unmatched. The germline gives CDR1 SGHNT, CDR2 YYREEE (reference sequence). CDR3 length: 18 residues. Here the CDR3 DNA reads TGTGCCAGCAGCTCGAGGACTAGCGGGAGGTCGGGCACCGGGGAGCTGTTTTTT. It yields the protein CASSSRTSGRSGTGELFF. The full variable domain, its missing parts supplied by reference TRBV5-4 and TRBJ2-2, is ETGVTQSPTHLIKTRGQQVTLRCSSQSGHNTVSWYQQALGQGPQFIFQYYREEENGRGNFPPRFSGLQFPNYSSELNVNALELDDSALYLCASSSRTSGRSGTGELFFGEGSRLTVL.

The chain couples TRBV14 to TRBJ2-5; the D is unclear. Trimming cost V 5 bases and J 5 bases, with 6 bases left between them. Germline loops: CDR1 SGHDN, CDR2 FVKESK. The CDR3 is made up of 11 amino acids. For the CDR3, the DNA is TGTGCCAGCAGCTTGAGGGAGACCCAGTACTTC. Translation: CASSLRETQYF.

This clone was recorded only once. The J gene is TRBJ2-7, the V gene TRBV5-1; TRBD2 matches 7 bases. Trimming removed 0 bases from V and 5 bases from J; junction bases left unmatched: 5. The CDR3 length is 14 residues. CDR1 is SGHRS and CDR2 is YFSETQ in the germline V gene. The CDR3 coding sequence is TGCGCCAGCAGCTTGGTTGGGGGGGGAAACGAGCAGTACTTC. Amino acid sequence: CASSLVGGGNEQYF.

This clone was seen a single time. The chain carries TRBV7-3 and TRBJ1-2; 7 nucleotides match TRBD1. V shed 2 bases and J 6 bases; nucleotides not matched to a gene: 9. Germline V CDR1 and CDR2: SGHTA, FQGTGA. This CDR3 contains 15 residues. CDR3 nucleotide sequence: TGTGCCAGCAGCTTATTTGAGGGGGCGAAGCATGGCTACACCTTC. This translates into CASSLFEGAKHGYTF.

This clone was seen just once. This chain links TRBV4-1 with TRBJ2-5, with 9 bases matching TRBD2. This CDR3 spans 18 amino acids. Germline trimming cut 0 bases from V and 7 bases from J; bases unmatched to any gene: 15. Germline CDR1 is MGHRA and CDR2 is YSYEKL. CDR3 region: CASSQEVRLAGRWGTQYF. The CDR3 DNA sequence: TGCGCCAGCAGCCAAGAAGTTAGGCTAGCGGGAAGGTGGGGGACCCAGTACTTC.

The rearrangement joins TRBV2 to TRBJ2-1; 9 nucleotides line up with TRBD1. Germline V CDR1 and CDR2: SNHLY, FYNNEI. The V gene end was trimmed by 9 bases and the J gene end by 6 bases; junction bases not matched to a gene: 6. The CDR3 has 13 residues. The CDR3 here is CASIGQGSNEQFF. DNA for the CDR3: TGTGCCAGTATAGGACAGGGGAGCAATGAGCAGTTCTTC.

The CDR3: CASSLGQGASEFF. For the CDR3, the DNA is TGTGCCAGCAGTCTAGGACAGGGAGCATCTGAGTTCTTC. This chain uses TRBV27 with TRBJ2-1; 8 bases agree with TRBD1. Losses at the gene ends were 5 bases for V and 14 bases for J; bases not matched to a gene: 11. The CDR3 runs 13 residues. Per germline, CDR1 MNHEY and CDR2 SMNVEV (reference sequence).

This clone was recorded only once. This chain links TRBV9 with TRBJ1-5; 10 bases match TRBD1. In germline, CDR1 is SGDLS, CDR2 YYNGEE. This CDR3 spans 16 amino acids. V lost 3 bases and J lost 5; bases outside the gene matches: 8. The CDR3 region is CASSASGTGADQPQHF. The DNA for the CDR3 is TGTGCCAGCAGCGCATCCGGGACAGGGGCCGATCAGCCCCAGCATTTT.

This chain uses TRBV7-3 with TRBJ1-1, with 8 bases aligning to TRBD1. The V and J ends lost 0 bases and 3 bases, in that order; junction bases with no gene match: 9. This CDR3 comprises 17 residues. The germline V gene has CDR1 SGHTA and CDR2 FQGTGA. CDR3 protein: CASSLTVLTGEYTEAFF. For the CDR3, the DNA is TGTGCCAGCAGCTTAACTGTCTTGACAGGGGAATACACTGAAGCTTTCTTT.

The CDR3: CASSLGLALGSYEQYF. The CDR3 DNA reads as TGCGCCAGCAGCTTGGGTTTGGCACTTGGGAGCTACGAGCAGTACTTC. This rearrangement joins TRBV5-1 to TRBJ2-7, with D perhaps matching TRBD2 (5 bases). The CDR3 runs to 16 residues. V lost 0 bases to trimming and J lost 3 bases, with 16 bases between them. From germline, CDR1 is SGHRS and CDR2 YFSETQ.

DNA of the CDR3: TGTGCCAGCAGCGGGGGACTAGCGGGAAGGGTCGGGGAGCTGTTTTTT. Protein: CASSGGLAGRVGELFF. The chain is built from TRBV7-2 and TRBJ2-2; 13 positions agree with TRBD2. CDR3 length: 16 residues. Germline trimming cut 5 bases from V and 7 bases from J; bases unmatched to any gene: 7. From germline, CDR1 is SGHTA and CDR2 FQGNSA. Based on the CDR3 plus reference TRBV7-2 and TRBJ2-2, the full variable domain is GAGVSQSPSNKVTEKGKDVELRCDPISGHTALYWYRQSLGQGLEFLIYFQGNSAPDKSGLPSDRFSAERTGGSVSTLTIQRTQQEDSAVYLCASSGGLAGRVGELFFGEGSRLTVL.

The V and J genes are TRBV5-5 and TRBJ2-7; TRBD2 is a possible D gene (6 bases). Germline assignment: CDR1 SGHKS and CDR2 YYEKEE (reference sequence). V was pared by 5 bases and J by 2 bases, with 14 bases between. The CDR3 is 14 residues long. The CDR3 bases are TGTGCCAGCAGGGGAGGAGACGGACCCTACGAGCAGTACTTC. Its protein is CASRGGDGPYEQYF.

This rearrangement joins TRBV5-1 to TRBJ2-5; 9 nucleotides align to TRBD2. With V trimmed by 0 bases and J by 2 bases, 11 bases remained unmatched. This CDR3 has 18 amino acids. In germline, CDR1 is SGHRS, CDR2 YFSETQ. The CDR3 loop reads CASSLAGAGGPGQETQYF. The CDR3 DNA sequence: TGCGCCAGCAGCTTGGCCGGCGCGGGAGGGCCGGGGCAAGAGACCCAGTACTTC.

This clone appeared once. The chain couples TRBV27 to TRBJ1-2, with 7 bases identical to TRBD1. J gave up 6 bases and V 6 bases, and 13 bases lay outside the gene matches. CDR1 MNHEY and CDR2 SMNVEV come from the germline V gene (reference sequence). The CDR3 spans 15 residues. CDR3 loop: CASSPPGQIINGYTF. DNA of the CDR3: TGTGCCAGCAGCCCACCGGGACAGATCATAAATGGCTACACCTTC.

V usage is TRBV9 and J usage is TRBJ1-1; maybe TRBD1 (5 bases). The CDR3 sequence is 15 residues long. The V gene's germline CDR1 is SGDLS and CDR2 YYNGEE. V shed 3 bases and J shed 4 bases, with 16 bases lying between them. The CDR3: CASSAGGSGGTEAFF. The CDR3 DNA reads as TGTGCCAGCAGCGCCGGGGGTAGTGGAGGCACTGAAGCTTTCTTT.